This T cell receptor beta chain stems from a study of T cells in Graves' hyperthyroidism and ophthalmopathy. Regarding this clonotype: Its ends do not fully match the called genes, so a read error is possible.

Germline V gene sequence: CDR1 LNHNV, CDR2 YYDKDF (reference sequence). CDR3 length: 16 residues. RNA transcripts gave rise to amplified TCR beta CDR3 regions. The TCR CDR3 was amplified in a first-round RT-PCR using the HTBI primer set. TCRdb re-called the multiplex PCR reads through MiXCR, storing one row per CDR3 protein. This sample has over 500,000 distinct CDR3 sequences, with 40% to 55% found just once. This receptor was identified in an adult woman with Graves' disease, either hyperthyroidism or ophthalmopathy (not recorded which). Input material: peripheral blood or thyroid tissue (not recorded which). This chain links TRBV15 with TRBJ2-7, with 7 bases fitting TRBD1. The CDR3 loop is CAASSQEQTGTYEQYF. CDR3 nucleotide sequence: TGTGCCGCCAGCAGCCAAGAACAGACAGGGACCTACGAGCAGTATTTC.